Following are 7 T cell receptor beta chains from one sample sequenced in a study of shared clonotypes between healthy human individuals (dated by TCRdb to the early 2020s). Library preparation was by the immunoSEQ multiplex PCR assay. TCRdb took this table from immuneACCESS and kept in-frame rearrangements with V and J called. Such tables lack part of the clones; where checked against another copy, unresolved V genes explain under half of the gap, and the rest is unexplained. In all, the sample holds a few million clones, and 93% of those were seen once. Clones ranked in the top ten supply 1.5% to 2% of the sample. CD8 naive samples consisted of CD45RO-negative cells that were positively selected for CCR7, yielding a CD45RA+CCR7+ population without TemRA cells. The sequenced sample was naive CD8+ T cells from PBMCs. The cell subset or site label for this specimen denotes: CD45RA+CCR7+. The source of these receptors is a man aged 18 to 30 in good health. Some clones in this sample may be carry-over from other donors' samples.

This rearrangement joins TRBV7-9 to TRBJ2-3, with D perhaps TRBD2 (5 bases). The CDR3 is 16 residues long. V was cut by 2 bases and J by 4 bases, with 16 bases left in between. The V gene's germline CDR1 is SEHNR and CDR2 FQNEAQ (reference sequence). CDR3 sequence reads: CASSLSTRVYADTQYF. CDR3 coding DNA: TGTGCCAGCAGCTTAAGCACTAGAGTTTACGCAGATACGCAGTATTTT.

The CDR3 spells CASSPPVALPIDEQYF. The CDR3 DNA follows: TGTGCCAGCTCACCACCCGTGGCCCTCCCCATCGACGAGCAGTACTTC. The V and J genes are TRBV18 and TRBJ2-7; unclear D gene. The CDR3 runs to 16 residues. V lost 0 bases to trimming and J lost 5 bases, with 17 bases between them. Germline V gene sequence: CDR1 KGHSH, CDR2 LQKENI.

This clone was picked up one time. The genes are TRBV4-3 and TRBJ2-1; 9 nucleotides match TRBD1. CDR1 and CDR2 (germline): LGHNA, YSLEER. The CDR3 has 16 residues. The junction had 2 bases not matched to a gene; V was cut back by 1 base and J by 1 base. The CDR3 region has the DNA TGCGCCAGCAGCCAAGTAGACAGGGGGTCCTACAATGAGCAGTTCTTC. Its translation: CASSQVDRGSYNEQFF.

The rearrangement joins TRBV19 to TRBJ1-1, with unresolved D. In germline, CDR1 is LNHDA, CDR2 SQIVND (reference sequence). Trimming left V 1 base short and J 0 bases short, with 9 bases between. CDR3 size: 15 residues. CDR3 sequence: CASSIGRQLNTEAFF. The CDR3 DNA reads TGTGCCAGTAGTATAGGCCGCCAACTGAACACTGAAGCTTTCTTT. Combining the CDR3 with reference TRBV19 and TRBJ1-1 gives the whole variable domain DGGITQSPKYLFRKEGQNVTLSCEQNLNHDAMYWYRQDPGQGLRLIYYSQIVNDFQKGDIAEGYSVSREKKESFPLTVTSAQKNPTAFYLCASSIGRQLNTEAFFGQGTRLTVV.

The chain employs TRBV11-2 and TRBJ2-7; tentatively, D is TRBD2 (5 bases). Between the trimmed V and J ends, which lost 3 bases and 3 bases, there was a span of 15 bases. Germline V gives CDR1 SGHAT, CDR2 FQNNGV. This CDR3 comprises 15 residues. CDR3 sequence (DNA): TGTGCCAGCAGCTTTCTGGGCGGGCCCCTCTACGAGCAGTACTTC. Its translation is CASSFLGGPLYEQYF.

This chain connects TRBV11-2 to TRBJ2-6, with a weak D call TRBD1 (6 bases). Germline CDR1 SGHAT, CDR2 FQNNGV. The CDR3 extends over 18 amino acids. Trimming cost V 4 bases and J 0 bases, with 16 bases left between them. The CDR3 coding sequence is TGTGCCAGCAGCTCAGGGGTCCCCTCTCTCTCTGGGGCCAACGTCCTGACTTTC. Residues: CASSSGVPSLSGANVLTF.

A few counts support this clone. Other DNA sequences in this sample translate to the same CDR3. This sequence joins TRBV30 and TRBJ1-2, with D uncertain. V shed 4 bases and J shed 4 bases, with 7 bases lying between them. This CDR3 is 11 amino acids long. In germline, CDR1 is GTSNPN, CDR2 SVGIG (reference sequence). Here the CDR3 reads CAWTTSYGYTF. CDR3 nucleotide sequence: TGTGCCTGGACGACAAGCTATGGCTACACCTTC. Variable domain in full (rest from reference TRBV30 and TRBJ1-2): SQTIHQWPATLVQPVGSPLSLECTVEGTSNPNLYWYRQAAGRGLQLLFYSVGIGQISSEVPQNLSASRPQDRQFILSSKKLLLSDSGFYLCAWTTSYGYTFGSGTRLTVV.